The source of this T cell receptor (beta chain) is a study of shared clonotypes between healthy human individuals. Approximately 98 million PBMCs went into genomic DNA for unsorted samples. The CDR3 consists of 16 residues. Germline CDR1 reads SEHNR; CDR2 reads FQNEAQ (reference sequence). Only in-frame clones appear in the TCRdb table, and some are missing; sequencing was by immunoSEQ multiplex PCR. The sample comprises approximately 460,000 clones, approximately 80% of which are singletons, and 12% rests with the top ten. The rearrangement uses TRBV7-9 and TRBJ2-5; TRBD2 matches 7 bases. The DNA end is a closer match to TRBJ2-7, so the J assignment may be wrong. The receptor was derived from a woman between 40 and 55 years old in good health. Some clones in this sample may be carry-over from other donors' samples. Sequenced: PBMCs. In DNA, the CDR3 is TGTGCCAGCAGCCCCGTCGGTCTAGCGGCCTCCTACGAGCAGTACTTC. Protein: CASSPVGLAASYEQYF.